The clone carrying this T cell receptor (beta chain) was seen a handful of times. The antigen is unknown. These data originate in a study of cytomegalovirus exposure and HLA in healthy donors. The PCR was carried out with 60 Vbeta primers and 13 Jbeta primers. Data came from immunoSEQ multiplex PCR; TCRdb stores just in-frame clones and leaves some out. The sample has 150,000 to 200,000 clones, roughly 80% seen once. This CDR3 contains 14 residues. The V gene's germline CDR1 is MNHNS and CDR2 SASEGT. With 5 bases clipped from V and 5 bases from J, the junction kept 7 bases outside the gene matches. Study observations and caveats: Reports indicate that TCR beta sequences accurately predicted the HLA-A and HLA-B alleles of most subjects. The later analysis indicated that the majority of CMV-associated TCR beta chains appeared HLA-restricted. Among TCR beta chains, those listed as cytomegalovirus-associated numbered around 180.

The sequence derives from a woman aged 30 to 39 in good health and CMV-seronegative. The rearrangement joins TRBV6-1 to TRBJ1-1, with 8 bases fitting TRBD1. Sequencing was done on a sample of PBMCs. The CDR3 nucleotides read TGTGCCAGCAGTCTGCAGGGGGCGTGGACTGAAGCTTTCTTT. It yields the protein CASSLQGAWTEAFF.